Detailed here is one T cell receptor beta chain. Its antigen is still unknown. Base quality data are lacking; no much larger clone is found one base away. The collaborating institutions used their own protocols to collect whole blood in K2EDTA tubes. For TCRbeta analysis, collaborator samples were shipped as frozen whole blood, as isolated PBMCs, or as DNA extracted from either sample type. The sample comes from a study of blood T cell repertoires in COVID-19 (dated by TCRdb to the early 2020s). Study-wide context: Samples covering the acute and convalescent phases of COVID-19 were provided by collaborators in the United States, Italy and Spain. The repertoires were made available in a free public database intended to serve as a resource for research on the immune response to SARS-CoV-2. The material from the prospective study consisted of cDNA or gDNA derived from T cells, B-cell-depleted T cells, or PBMCs. Where HLA class I and class II types were available, the types were taken from metadata supplied by the sample provider, not from assay-based typing. A de-identified subject ID, COVID-19 status, age in years and sex were almost always included in the sample metadata. Subjects who had been exposed to COVID-19, were actively infected with it, or had recovered from it provided the deeply sampled blood TCRbeta repertoires that made up the dataset. Samples were obtained from the ongoing ImmuneRACE study (first 160 participants) and from roughly 1,300 subjects provided by 6 global collaborators. General findings and caveats noted by the study authors: How much clinical and demographic metadata was included differed by source and by participant, and the metadata was provided uncurated.

V is reduced by 1 base and J by 7 bases, leaving a spacing of 10 bases between them. CDR1 GTSNPN and CDR2 SVGIG are derived from the germline V gene (reference sequence). The CDR3 sequence holds 13 residues, the cysteine and phenylalanine included. CDR3 DNA is the only sequence kept; it has 39 bases, read in frame from the first base. The immunoSEQ Assay, a bias-controlled multiplex PCR, was used to amplify TCRbeta CDR3 regions from genomic DNA. The authors' pipeline ran thus. The number of nucleated cells in each sample was estimated by amplification of reference gene primers within the assay. To quantify the absolute abundance of each unique TCRbeta CDR3 rearrangement, sequence reads were collapsed and filtered. For each sample, productive Simpson clonality was calculated by taking the square root of Simpson's diversity index across productive rearrangements. TCRdb limited this immuneACCESS table to in-frame rearrangements with V and J called. A share of clones is missing; checked studies link under half to unresolved V genes, and the rest is unexplained. The V and J calls and clone size are taken from that table; D and trimming were inferred from the DNA. The sample profile shows 190,000 or so clones; 89% of them were found once. The ten top clones hold roughly 6.7% of the sample.

This TCR was recovered from a man in his forties with acute or convalescent COVID-19. The rearranged chain carries TRBV30 and TRBJ1-4; the D gene assignment is ambiguous. Sequencing was carried out using peripheral blood. The bases read TGTGCCTGGAGTGCCGAAGGGAGTGAAAAACTGTTTTTT. It translates as CAWSAEGSEKLFF.